The T cell receptor (beta chain) under discussion was sequenced for a study of CD8 T cells in ankylosing spondylitis. General study findings and limits: Disease-linked clones proved CD8+ and comparatively uncommon in peripheral blood.

For this clonotype: Its antigen is not identified.

The germline V gene encodes CDR1 SGHRS and CDR2 YFSETQ. The CDR3 is 13 amino acids. Trimming took off 4 bases at V and 2 bases at J, with 7 bases between the two ends. TCRdb fed the 5' RACE reads into MiXCR, producing one record per CDR3 protein. Of 230,000 or so distinct CDR3 sequences in the sample, about 24% were seen once. Sequenced material: blood, either unsorted or a sorted T cell fraction (not recorded which). The sequence was obtained from a male donor with ankylosing spondylitis or in good health (not recorded which). The rearrangement links TRBV5-1 to TRBJ2-1, with D perhaps TRBD2 (6 bases). The CDR3 spells CASSGGTYNEQFF. For the CDR3, the DNA is TGCGCCAGCAGCGGGGGGACCTACAATGAGCAGTTCTTC.